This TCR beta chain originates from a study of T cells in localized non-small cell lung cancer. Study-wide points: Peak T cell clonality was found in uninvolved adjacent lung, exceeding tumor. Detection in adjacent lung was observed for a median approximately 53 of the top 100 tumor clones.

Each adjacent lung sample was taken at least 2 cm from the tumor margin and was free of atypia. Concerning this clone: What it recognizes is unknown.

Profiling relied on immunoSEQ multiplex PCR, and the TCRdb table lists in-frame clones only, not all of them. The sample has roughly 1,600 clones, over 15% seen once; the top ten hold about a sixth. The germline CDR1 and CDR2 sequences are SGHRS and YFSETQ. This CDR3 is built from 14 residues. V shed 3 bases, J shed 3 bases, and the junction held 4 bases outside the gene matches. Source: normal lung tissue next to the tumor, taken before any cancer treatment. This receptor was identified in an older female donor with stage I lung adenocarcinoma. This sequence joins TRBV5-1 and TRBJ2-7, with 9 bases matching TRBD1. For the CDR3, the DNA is TGCGCCAGCAGCTCAGACAGGGGGATCTACGAGCAGTACTTC. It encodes CASSSDRGIYEQYF.